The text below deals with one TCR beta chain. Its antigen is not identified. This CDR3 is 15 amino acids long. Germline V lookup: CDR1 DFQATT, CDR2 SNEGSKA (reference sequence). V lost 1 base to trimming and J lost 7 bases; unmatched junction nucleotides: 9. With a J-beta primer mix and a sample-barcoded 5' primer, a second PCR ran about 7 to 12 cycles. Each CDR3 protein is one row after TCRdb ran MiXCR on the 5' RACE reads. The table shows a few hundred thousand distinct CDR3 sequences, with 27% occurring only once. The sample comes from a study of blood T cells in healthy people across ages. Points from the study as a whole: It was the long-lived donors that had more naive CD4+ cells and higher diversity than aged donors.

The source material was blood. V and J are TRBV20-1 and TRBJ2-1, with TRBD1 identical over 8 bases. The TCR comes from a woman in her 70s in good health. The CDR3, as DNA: TGCAGTGCTAGAGCCTCAGGGGGCGTTCCTAATGAGCAGTTCTTC. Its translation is CSARASGGVPNEQFF.